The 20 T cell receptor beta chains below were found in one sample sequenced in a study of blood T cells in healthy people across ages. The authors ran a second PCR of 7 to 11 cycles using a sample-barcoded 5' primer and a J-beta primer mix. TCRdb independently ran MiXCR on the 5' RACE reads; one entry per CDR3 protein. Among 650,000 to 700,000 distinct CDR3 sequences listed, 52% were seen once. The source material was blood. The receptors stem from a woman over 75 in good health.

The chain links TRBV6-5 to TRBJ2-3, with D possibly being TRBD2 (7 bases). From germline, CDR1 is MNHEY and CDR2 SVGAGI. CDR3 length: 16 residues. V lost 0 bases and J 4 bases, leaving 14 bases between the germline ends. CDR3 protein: CASSYSGGGPPDTQYF. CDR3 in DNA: TGTGCCAGCAGTTACTCGGGGGGGGGCCCCCCAGATACGCAGTATTTT.

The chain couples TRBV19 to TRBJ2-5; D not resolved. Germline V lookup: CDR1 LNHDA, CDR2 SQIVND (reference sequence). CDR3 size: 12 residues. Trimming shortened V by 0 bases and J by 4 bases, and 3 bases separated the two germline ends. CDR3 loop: CASSIDRETQYF. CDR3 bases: TGTGCCAGTAGTATAGATAGAGAGACCCAGTACTTC.

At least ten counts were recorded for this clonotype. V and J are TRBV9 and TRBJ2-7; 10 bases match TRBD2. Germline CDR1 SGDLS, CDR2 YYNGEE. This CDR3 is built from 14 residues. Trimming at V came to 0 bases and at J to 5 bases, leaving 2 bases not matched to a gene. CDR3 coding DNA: TGTGCCAGCAGCGTAGGGGGGACTAGCGACGAGCAGTACTTC. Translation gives CASSVGGTSDEQYF.

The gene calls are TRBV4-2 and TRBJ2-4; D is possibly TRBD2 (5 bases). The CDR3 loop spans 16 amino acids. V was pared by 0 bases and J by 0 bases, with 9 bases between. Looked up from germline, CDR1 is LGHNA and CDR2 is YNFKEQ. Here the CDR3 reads CASSQDGGLAKNIQYF. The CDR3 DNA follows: TGTGCCAGCAGCCAAGATGGCGGACTAGCCAAAAACATTCAGTACTTC.

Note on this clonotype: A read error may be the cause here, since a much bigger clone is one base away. The CDR3 region is CVSSAVGGTDTDTQYF. The CDR3 nucleotides are TGTGTCAGCAGCGCCGTAGGAGGGACAGACACAGATACGCAGTATTTT. The chain joins TRBV9 to TRBJ2-3, with D possibly TRBD1 on 7 matching bases. This CDR3 region has 16 residues. Germline CDR1 SGDLS, CDR2 YYNGEE.

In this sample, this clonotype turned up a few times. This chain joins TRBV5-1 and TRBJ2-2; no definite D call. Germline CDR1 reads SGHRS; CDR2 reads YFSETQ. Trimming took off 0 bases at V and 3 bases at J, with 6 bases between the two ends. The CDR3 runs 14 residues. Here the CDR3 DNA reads TGCGCCAGCAGCTTGGGCGCCCACACCGGGGAGCTGTTTTTT. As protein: CASSLGAHTGELFF.

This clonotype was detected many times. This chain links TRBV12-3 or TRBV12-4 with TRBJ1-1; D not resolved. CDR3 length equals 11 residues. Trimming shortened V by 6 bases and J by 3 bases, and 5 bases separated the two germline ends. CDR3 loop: CASSLHTEAFF. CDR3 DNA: TGTGCCAGCAGCCTACACACTGAAGCTTTCTTT.

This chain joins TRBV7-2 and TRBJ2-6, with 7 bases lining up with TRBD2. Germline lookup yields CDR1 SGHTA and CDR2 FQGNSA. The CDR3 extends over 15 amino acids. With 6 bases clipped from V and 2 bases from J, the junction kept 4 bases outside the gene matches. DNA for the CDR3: TGTGCCAGCAGACGGGGGGTGGCTGGGGCCAACGTCCTGACTTTC. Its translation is CASRRGVAGANVLTF.

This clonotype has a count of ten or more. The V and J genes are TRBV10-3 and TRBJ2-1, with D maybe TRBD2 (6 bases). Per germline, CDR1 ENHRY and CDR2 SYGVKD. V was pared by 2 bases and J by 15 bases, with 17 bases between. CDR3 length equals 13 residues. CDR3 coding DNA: TGTGCCATCAGTGAGCCCAGGGACTTCTTACTGTTCTTC. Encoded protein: CAISEPRDFLLFF.

CDR3 region: CSARAFVLTDTQYF. The CDR3 nucleotides are TGCAGTGCTAGAGCGTTTGTCCTCACAGATACGCAGTATTTT. This chain uses TRBV20-1 with TRBJ2-3; D unresolved. CDR1 and CDR2 (germline): DFQATT, SNEGSKA (reference sequence). The CDR3 runs to 14 residues. The V end was cut by 1 base, the J end by 2 bases, with 10 bases between.

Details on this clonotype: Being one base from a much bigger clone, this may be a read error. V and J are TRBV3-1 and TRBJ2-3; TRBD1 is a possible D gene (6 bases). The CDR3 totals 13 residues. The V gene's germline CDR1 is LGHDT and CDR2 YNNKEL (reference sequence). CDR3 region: CASSQGATGTQYF. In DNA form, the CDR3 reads TGTGCCAGCAGCCAGGGGGCAACAGGTACGCAGTATTTT.

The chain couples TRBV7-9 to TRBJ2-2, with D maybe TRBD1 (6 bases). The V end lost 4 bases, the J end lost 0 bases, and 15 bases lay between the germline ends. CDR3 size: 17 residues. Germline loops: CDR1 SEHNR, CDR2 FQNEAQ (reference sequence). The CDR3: CASSSLPTGANTGELFF. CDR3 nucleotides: TGTGCCAGCAGCTCCCTCCCGACAGGTGCGAACACCGGGGAGCTGTTTTTT.

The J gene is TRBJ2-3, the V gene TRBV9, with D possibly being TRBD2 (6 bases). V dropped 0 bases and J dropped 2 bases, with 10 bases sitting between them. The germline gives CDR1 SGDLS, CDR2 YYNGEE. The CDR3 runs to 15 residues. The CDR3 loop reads CASSVVSGPTDTQYF. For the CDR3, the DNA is TGTGCCAGCAGCGTAGTTAGCGGACCCACAGATACGCAGTATTTT.

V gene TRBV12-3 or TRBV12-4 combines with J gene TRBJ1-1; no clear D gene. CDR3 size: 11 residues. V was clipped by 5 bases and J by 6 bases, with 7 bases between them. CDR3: CASSTRAEAFF. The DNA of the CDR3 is TGTGCCAGCAGTACTCGAGCTGAAGCTTTCTTT.

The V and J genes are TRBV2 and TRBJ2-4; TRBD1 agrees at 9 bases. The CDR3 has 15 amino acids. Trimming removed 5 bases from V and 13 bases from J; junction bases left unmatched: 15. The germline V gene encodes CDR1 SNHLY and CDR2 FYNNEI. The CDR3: CASSRTGTGYYQQYF. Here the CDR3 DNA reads TGTGCCAGCAGTCGTACCGGGACAGGGTACTACCAGCAGTACTTC.

This CDR3 is CASTSDAGGQETQYF. In DNA form, the CDR3 reads TGTGCCAGCACCTCAGACGCCGGGGGCCAAGAGACCCAGTACTTC. The chain employs TRBV27 and TRBJ2-5, with D tentatively TRBD2 (6 bases). Between the trimmed V and J ends, which lost 7 bases and 1 base, there was a span of 16 bases. The CDR3 is 15 residues long. Looked up from germline, CDR1 is MNHEY and CDR2 is SMNVEV (reference sequence).

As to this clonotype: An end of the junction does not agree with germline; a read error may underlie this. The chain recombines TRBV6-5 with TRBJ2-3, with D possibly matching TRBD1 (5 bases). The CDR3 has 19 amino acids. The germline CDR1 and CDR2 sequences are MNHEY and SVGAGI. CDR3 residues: CASSYSLASRTPITGTQYF. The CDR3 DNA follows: TGTGCCAGCAGTTACTCGCTGGCTAGTCGTACTCCTATCACAGGTACGCAGTATTTT.

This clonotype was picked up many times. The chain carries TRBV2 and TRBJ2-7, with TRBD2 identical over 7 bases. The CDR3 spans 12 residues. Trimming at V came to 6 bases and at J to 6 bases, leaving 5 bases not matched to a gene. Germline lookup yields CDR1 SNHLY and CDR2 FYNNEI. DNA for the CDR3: TGTGCCAGCAGCCTTGGGAGGGTCGAGCAGTACTTC. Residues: CASSLGRVEQYF.

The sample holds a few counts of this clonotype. The CDR3 sequence: CASSLGSTWSPLHF. The CDR3 coding sequence is TGTGCCAGCAGCCTAGGATCCACTTGGTCACCCCTCCACTTT. J is TRBJ1-6 and V is TRBV5-5; D is undetermined. CDR3 size: 14 residues. Germline V gives CDR1 SGHKS, CDR2 YYEKEE (reference sequence). Deletions cut 4 bases from V and 10 bases from J, with 15 bases between.

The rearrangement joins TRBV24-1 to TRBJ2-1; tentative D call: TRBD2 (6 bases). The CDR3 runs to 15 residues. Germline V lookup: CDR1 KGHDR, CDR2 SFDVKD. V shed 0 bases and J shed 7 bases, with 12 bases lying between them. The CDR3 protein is CATSDLARGGNEQFF. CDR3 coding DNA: TGTGCCACCAGTGATTTGGCAAGGGGAGGTAATGAGCAGTTCTTC.